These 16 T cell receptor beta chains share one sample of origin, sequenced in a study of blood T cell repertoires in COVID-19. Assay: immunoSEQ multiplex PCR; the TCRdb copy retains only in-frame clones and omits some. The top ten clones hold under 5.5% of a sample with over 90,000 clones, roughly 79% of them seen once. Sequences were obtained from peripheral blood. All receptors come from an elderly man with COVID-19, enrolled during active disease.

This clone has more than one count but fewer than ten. CDR3 sequence (DNA): TGCGCCAGCAGCCAAGCCCTCCGGGCCTTTCAGGGTCTGTCCGGCTACACCTTC. It is translated as CASSQALRAFQGLSGYTF. This chain uses TRBV4-1 with TRBJ1-2; possible D gene TRBD1, 5 bases. This CDR3 has 18 amino acids. The germline gives CDR1 MGHRA, CDR2 YSYEKL. V lost 1 base, J lost 8 bases, and 26 bases lay in between.

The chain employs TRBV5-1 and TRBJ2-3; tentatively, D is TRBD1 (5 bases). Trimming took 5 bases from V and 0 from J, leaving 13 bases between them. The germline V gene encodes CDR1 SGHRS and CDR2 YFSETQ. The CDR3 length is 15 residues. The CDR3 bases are TGCGCCAGCAGTTTAGACAGCGCTAGCACAGATACGCAGTATTTT. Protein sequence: CASSLDSASTDTQYF. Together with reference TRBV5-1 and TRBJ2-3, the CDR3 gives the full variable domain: KAGVTQTPRYLIKTRGQQVTLSCSPISGHRSVSWYQQTPGQGLQFLFEYFSETQRNKGNFPGRFSGRQFSNSRSEMNVSTLELGDSALYLCASSLDSASTDTQYFGPGTRLTVL.

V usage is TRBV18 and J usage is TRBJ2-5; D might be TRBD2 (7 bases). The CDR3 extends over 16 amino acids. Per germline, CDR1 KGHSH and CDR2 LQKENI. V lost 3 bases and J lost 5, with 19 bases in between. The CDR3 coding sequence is TGTGCCAGCTCACCCCTCTGGAGGGGGGGCGCGGAGACCCAGTACTTC. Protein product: CASSPLWRGGAETQYF.

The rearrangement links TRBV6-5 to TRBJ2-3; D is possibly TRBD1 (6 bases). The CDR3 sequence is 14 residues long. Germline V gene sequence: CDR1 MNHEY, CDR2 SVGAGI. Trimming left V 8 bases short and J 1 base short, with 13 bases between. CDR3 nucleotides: TGTGCCAGCCAAGAGACAGGCCGCACAGATACGCAGTATTTT. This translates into CASQETGRTDTQYF.

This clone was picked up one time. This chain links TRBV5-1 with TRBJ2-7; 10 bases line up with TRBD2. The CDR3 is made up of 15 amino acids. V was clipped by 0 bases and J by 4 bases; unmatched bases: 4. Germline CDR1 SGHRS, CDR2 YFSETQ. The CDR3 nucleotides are TGCGCCAGCAGCTTGGCGGCTAGCGGGGGATACGAGCAGTACTTC. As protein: CASSLAASGGYEQYF.

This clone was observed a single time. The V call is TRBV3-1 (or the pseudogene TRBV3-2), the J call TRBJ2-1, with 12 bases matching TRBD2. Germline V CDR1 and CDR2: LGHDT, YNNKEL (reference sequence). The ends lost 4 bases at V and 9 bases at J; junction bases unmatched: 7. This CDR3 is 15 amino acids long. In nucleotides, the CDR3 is TGTGCCAGCAGCCCCAGACTAGCGGGAGAGGCTGAGCAGTTCTTC. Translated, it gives CASSPRLAGEAEQFF.

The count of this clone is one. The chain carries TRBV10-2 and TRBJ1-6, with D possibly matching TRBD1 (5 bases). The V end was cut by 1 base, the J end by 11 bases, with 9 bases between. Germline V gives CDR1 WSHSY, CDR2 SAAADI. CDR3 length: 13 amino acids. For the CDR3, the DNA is TGCGCCAGCAGTGAGTTCCGGGGGACACCCCTCCACTTT. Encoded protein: CASSEFRGTPLHF.

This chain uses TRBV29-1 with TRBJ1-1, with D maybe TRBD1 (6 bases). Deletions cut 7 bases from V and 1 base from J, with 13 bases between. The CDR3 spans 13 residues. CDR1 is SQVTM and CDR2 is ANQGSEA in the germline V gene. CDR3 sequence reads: CSAAQGRNTEAFF. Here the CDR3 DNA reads TGCAGCGCCGCCCAGGGGAGGAACACTGAAGCTTTCTTT.

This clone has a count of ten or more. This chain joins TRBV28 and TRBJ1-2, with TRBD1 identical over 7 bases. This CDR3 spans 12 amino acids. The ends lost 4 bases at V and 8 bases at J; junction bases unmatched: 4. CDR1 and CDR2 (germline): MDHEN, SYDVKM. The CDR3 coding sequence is TGTGCCAGCAGTTCCCAGGGGGGAGGCTACACCTTC. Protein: CASSSQGGGYTF.

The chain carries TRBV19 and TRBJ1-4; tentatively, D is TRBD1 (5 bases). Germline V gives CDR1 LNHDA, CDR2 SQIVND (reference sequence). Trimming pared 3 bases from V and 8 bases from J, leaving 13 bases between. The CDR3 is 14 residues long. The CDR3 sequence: CASSIWKGNEKLFF. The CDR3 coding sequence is TGTGCCAGTAGTATCTGGAAGGGGAACGAAAAACTGTTTTTT. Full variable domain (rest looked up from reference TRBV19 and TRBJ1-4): DGGITQSPKYLFRKEGQNVTLSCEQNLNHDAMYWYRQDPGQGLRLIYYSQIVNDFQKGDIAEGYSVSREKKESFPLTVTSAQKNPTAFYLCASSIWKGNEKLFFGSGTQLSVL.

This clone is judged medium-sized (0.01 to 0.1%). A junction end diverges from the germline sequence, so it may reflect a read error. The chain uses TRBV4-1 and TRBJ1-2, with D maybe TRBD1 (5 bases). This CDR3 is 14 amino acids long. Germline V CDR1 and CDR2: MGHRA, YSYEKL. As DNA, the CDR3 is TGCGCCAGCAGCCAAGATCGGGGGTTTGGGTCATTTCCCTTC. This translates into CASSQDRGFGSFPF.

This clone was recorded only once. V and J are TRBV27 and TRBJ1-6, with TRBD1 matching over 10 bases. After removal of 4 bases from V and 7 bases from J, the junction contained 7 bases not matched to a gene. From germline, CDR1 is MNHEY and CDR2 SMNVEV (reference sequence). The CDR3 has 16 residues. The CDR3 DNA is TGTGCCAGCAGTTCATTAGGGACAGGGGCAAATTCACCCCTCCACTTT. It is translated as CASSSLGTGANSPLHF.

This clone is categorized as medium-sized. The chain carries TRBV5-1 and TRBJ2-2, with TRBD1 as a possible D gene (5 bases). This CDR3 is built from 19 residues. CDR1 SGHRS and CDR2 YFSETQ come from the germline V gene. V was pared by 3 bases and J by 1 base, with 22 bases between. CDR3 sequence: CASSSGILKLGQNTGELFF. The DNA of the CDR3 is TGCGCCAGCAGCTCAGGAATACTGAAGCTTGGACAGAACACCGGGGAGCTGTTTTTT.

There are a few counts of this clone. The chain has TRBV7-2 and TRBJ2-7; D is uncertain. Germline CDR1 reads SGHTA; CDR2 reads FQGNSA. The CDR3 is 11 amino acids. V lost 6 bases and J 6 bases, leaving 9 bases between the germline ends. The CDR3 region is CASSSRFEQYF. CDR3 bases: TGTGCCAGCAGTTCTAGGTTCGAGCAGTACTTC.

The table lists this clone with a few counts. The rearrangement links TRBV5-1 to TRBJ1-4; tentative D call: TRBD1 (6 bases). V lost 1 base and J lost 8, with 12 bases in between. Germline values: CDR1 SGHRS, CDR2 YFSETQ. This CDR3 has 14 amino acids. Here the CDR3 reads CASSLFAGDEKLFF. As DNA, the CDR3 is TGCGCCAGCAGCTTGTTCGCAGGGGACGAAAAACTGTTTTTT.

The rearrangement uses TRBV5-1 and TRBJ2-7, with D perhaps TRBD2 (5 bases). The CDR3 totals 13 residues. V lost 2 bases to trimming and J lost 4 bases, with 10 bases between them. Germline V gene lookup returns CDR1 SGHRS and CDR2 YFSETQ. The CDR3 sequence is CASSFVSGYEQYF. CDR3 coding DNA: TGCGCCAGCAGCTTTGTATCGGGGTACGAGCAGTACTTC.